This T cell receptor (beta chain) was recorded in a study of identical twins (dated by TCRdb to 2015 to 2016). Concerning the study at large: To test whether fetal clonotypes persist, the study used deep sequencing on TCR alpha and beta repertoires from monozygotic twins, unrelated adults of various ages, and cord blood. To rule out contamination, replicate twin experiments were performed at different times with different library preparation protocols. What the authors observed across the whole study: Conclusions relied on cross-sectional statistical analysis, since the same donors could not be followed over many years. The excess sharing between twins in beta out-of-frame sequences was weaker because fewer shared sequences reduced the signal-to-noise ratio. In monozygotic twins, recombination models systematically underestimated out-of-frame TCR alpha sharing, but the models matched the sharing seen between unrelated individuals. Abundant cord blood beta clonotypes carried fewer insertions; young adult naive repertoires showed a weaker similar trend, while memory repertoires showed none. Invariant T cells such as MAIT and iNKT could partly confound zero-insertion analyses, although diverse VJ usage argued against such confounding for most clonotypes. Compared with coincidental sharing between unrelated individuals, out-of-frame TCR alpha sequences shared between twins had an excess of sequences with low generation probability.

On this clonotype: Its antigen remains undetermined. Base-call qualities are not available, and no considerably larger clone is one nucleotide away.

Here V drops 6 bases and J drops 7 bases, and the junction holds 5 bases not matched to any gene. Inclusive of the bounding cysteine and phenylalanine, the CDR3 is 13 residues long. This entry keeps only the CDR3 DNA: 39 bases, framed from base 1. The CDR1 and CDR2 encoded by the germline V gene are SGHRS and YFSETQ. The library came from 5' RACE. Sequencing was performed on an Illumina HiSeq 2000. A universal primer binding site was added through template switching, and the final cDNA carried a unique molecular identifier so that TCR cDNA molecules could be counted accurately. First-strand cDNA for TCR alpha and beta chains was synthesized from specific primers in the conserved constant-segment region. To control for contamination, each cDNA library was double barcoded with a SMART-Mk sample barcode plus Illumina barcodes. TruSeq adapter sequences along with Illumina sample barcodes were introduced in two successive PCR steps. Sequencing of the TCR alpha and beta cDNA libraries was done on the Illumina HiSeq platform using custom primers. Per the original workflow: MiGEC was used to process raw reads and extract unique molecular identifiers, and MiXCR was used to find CDR3 positions. For each individual, recombination models were inferred using an EM algorithm with the repgenHMM and IGoR tools. The tcR package in R was used for shared clonotype analysis, with sharing normalized by the product of cloneset sizes. To study raw recombination without the effects of thymic and clonal selection, out-of-frame nonproductive sequences were analyzed. The raw public reads went through TCRdb reprocessing: fastp at Q25, MiXCR clone calling, in-frame beta chains kept. Every distinct CDR3 protein forms one entry, paired with its most common genes and DNA. In this record, the V and J calls reflect TCRdb's handling and not the investigators' own analysis. Present in this sample are 400,000 to 550,000 distinct CDR3 sequences, roughly 21% of which were seen just once. Together, the top ten hold around 0.9% of the sample.

Every donor was a healthy Caucasian. Three pairs of female monozygotic twins, all aged roughly 18 to 30 years, made up the twin cohort. Positive isolation kits from Invitrogen were used to isolate the CD4+ and CD8+ T cell populations. The same specimen was also included in a second study, on T cells expressing NK-cell markers. As the second publication notes: Fewer than ten donors provided sorted CD3+CD56+NKG2C+, CD3+CD56+NKG2C- and CD3+CD56-NKG2C+ T-cell subsets, whose TCR beta-chain repertoires were profiled. Most of the eight sequenced donors were HCMV-seropositive and one was HCMV-seronegative. In several experiments an anti-gammadeltaTCR antibody was added to restrict sorting to alphabetaTCR-expressing T cells. In over 5 donors, the dominant CD3+CD56+NKG2C+ clonotypes were among the top 10 CD8+ clonotypes and accounted for about 1.0-7.0% of CD8+ T cells. Those dominant clonotypes were again the most abundant among CD3+CD56-NKG2C+ cells in several donors, at about 25-60.1%. It remained unclear whether the expanded NKG2C-expressing T cell clones were specific for HCMV antigens. The study sequenced eight donors, all healthy volunteers chosen at random: three men and five women. HCMV-specific IgG was detected in serum with a commercial ELISA kit to determine HCMV serostatus. Reads were demultiplexed and grouped by UMI with MIGEC, and clonotypes were assembled and quantified with MiTCR. To exclude erroneous sequences, only TCR cDNA sequences supported by at least two reads were retained. The tcR package was used for downstream repertoire analysis, and clonotypes were matched across fractions by CDR3 nucleotide sequence plus V segment. VDJmatch was used to annotate antigen specificity against VDJdb, with one amino acid substitution in CDR3 permitted.

The TCR comes from a woman aged 18-29 years in good health. This receptor chain uses TRBV5-1 and TRBJ1-4, with 8 central nucleotides matching TRBD1. Sequenced: CD4+ T cells sorted from blood. The nucleotide sequence reads TGCGCCAGCACCAGGACAGGGAGTGAAAAACTGTTTTTT. This sequence encodes CASTRTGSEKLFF.